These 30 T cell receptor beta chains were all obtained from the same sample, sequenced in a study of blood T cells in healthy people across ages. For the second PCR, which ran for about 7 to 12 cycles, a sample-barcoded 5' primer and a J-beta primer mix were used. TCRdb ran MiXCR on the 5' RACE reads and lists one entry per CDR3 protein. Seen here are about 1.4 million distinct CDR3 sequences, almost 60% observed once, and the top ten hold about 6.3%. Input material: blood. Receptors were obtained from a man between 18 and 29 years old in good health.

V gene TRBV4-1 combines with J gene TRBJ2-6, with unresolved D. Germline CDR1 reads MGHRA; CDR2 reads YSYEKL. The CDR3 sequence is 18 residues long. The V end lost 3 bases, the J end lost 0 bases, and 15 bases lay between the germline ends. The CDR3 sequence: CASSQMTNPGSGANVLTF. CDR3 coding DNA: TGCGCCAGCAGCCAGATGACAAACCCCGGCTCTGGGGCCAACGTCCTGACTTTC.

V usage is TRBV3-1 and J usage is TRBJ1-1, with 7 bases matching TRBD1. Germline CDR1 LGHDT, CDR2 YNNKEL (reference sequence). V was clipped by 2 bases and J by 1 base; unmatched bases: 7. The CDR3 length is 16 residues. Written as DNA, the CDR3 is TGTGCCAGCAGCCAAACTCAGGGGGGAGGGAACACTGAAGCTTTCTTT. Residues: CASSQTQGGGNTEAFF.

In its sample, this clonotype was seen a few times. The CDR3 sequence: CASSPHNTAYEQYF. CDR3 nucleotides: TGTGCCAGCAGTCCGCACAATACAGCCTACGAGCAGTACTTC. The chain combines TRBV27 with TRBJ2-7; D gene uncertain. The CDR3 sequence is 14 residues long. Trimming removed 5 bases from V and 2 bases from J, with 13 bases in between. Germline V gene sequence: CDR1 MNHEY, CDR2 SMNVEV (reference sequence).

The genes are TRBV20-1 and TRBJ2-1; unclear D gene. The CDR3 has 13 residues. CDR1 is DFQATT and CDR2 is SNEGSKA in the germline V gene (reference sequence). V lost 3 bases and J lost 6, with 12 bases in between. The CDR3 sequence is CSARRTATNEQFF. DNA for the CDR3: TGCAGTGCTAGGCGGACCGCTACCAATGAGCAGTTCTTC.

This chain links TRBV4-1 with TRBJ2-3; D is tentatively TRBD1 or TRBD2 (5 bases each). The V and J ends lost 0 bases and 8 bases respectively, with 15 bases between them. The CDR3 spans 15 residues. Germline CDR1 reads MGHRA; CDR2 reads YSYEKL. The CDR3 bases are TGCGCCAGCAGCCAAGATCTTAGCCTTGGGGGTACGCAGTATTTT. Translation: CASSQDLSLGGTQYF.

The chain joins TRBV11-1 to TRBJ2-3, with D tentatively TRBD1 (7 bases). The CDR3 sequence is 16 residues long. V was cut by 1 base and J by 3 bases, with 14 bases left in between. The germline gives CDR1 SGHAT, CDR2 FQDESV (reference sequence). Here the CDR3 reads CASSLVGRGATDTQYF. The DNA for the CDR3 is TGTGCCAGCAGCTTAGTCGGCAGGGGGGCGACAGATACGCAGTATTTT.

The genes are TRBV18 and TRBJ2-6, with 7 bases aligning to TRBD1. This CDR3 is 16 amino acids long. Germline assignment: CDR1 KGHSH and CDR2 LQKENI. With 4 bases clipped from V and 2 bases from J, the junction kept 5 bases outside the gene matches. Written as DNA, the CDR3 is TGTGCCAGCTCACGACGGGACAGCCCTGGGGCCAACGTCCTGACTTTC. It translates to CASSRRDSPGANVLTF.

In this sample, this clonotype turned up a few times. The CDR3 bases are TGTGCCAGCAGTTTATCAGGGACAAACTACGAGCAGTACTTC. Translating gives CASSLSGTNYEQYF. The chain employs TRBV27 and TRBJ2-7; perhaps TRBD1 as D (6 bases). The germline V and J ends were trimmed by 0 bases and 3 bases, with 9 bases remaining between them. CDR3 length: 14 residues. Germline V CDR1 and CDR2: MNHEY, SMNVEV (reference sequence).

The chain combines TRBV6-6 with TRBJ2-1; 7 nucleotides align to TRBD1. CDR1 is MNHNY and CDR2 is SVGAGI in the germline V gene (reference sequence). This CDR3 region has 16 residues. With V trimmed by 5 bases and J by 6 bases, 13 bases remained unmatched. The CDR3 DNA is TGTGCCAGCAGTGCCCTCCGACAGGGTTCGGGCAATGAGCAGTTCTTC. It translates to CASSALRQGSGNEQFF.

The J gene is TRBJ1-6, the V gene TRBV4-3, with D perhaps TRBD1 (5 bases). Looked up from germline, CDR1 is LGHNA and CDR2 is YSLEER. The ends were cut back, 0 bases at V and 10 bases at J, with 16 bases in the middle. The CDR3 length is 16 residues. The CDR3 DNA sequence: TGCGCCAGCAGCCAAGAACCGGGACGGCGGAAGTCACCCCTCCACTTT. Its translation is CASSQEPGRRKSPLHF.

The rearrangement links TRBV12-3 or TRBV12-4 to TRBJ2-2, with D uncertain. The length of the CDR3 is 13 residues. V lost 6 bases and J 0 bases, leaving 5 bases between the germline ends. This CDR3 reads CASRGSNTGELFF. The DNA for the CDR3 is TGTGCCAGCAGGGGGTCGAACACCGGGGAGCTGTTTTTT.

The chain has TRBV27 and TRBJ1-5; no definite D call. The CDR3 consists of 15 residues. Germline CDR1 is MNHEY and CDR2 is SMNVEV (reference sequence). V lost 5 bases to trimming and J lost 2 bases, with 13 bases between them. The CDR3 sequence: CASSPSVRRNQPQHF. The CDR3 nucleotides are TGTGCCAGCAGTCCGTCGGTCCGACGCAATCAGCCCCAGCATTTT.

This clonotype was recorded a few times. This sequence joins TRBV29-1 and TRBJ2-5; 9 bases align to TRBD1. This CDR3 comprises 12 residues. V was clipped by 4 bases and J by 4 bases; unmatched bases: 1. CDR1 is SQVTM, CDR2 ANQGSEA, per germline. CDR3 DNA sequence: TGCAGCGTTGTGACAGGGGGAGAGACCCAGTACTTC. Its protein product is CSVVTGGETQYF.

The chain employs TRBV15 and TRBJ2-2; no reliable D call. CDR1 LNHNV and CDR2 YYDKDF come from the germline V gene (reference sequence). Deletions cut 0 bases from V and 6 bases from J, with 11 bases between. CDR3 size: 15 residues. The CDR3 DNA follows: TGTGCCACCAGCAGAGATCCCAGGTCTCCCGGGGAGCTGTTTTTT. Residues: CATSRDPRSPGELFF.

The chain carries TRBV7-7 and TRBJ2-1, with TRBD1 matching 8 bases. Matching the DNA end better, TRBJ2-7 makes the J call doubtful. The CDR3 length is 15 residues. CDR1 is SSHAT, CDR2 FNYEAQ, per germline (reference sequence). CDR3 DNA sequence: TGTGCCAGCAGCCCCCCAGGGGGCGGTTACAATGAGCAGTACTTC. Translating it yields CASSPPGGGYNEQYF.

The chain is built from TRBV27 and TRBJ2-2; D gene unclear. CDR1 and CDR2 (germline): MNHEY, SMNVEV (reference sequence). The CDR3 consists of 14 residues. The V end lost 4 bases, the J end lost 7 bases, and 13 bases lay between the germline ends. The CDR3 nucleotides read TGTGCCAGCAGTTCCATCTTTTTGAGCGGGGAGCTGTTTTTT. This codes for CASSSIFLSGELFF.

In nucleotides, the CDR3 is TGTGCCAGCAGCTTAGCCGGGACAGGGGTGATGGAGACCCAGTACTTC. Encoded protein: CASSLAGTGVMETQYF. The chain recombines TRBV7-2 with TRBJ2-5, with 10 bases identical to TRBD1. This CDR3 comprises 16 residues. The V gene end was trimmed by 0 bases and the J gene end by 5 bases; junction bases not matched to a gene: 6. Germline-derived CDR1 and CDR2 are SGHTA and FQGNSA.

The CDR3 sequence is CSARGEVLAGEWDTQYF. CDR3 nucleotide sequence: TGCAGTGCTAGAGGGGAGGTGCTAGCGGGAGAATGGGATACGCAGTATTTT. V gene TRBV20-1 combines with J gene TRBJ2-3, with 10 nucleotides matching TRBD2. V gave up 1 base and J gave up 6 bases; unmatched junction bases: 13. Germline V CDR1 and CDR2: DFQATT, SNEGSKA (reference sequence). The CDR3 is 17 amino acids.

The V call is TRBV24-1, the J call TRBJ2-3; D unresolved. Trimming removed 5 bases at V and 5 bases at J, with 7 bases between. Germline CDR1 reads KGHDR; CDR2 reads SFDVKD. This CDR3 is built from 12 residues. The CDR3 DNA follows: TGTGCCACCAGTGCCGAGCTAGATACGCAGTATTTT. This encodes CATSAELDTQYF.

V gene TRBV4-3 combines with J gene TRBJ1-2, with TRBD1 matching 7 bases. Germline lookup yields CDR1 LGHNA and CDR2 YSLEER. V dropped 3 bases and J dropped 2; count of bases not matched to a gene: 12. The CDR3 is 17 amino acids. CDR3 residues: CASSHDILSQGNYGYTF. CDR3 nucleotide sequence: TGCGCCAGCAGCCACGACATCCTCTCACAGGGGAACTATGGCTACACCTTC.

CDR3 sequence reads: CASSLDRGGAVPYGYTF. The CDR3, as DNA: TGTGCCAGCAGCCTAGACAGGGGTGGCGCGGTTCCGTATGGCTACACCTTC. The rearrangement uses TRBV3-1 and TRBJ1-2; 8 bases line up with TRBD1. The CDR3 spans 17 residues. From germline, CDR1 is LGHDT and CDR2 YNNKEL (reference sequence). V shed 4 bases and J 5 bases; nucleotides not matched to a gene: 15. Based on the CDR3 plus reference TRBV3-1 and TRBJ1-2, the full variable domain is DTAVSQTPKYLVTQMGNDKSIKCEQNLGHDTMYWYKQDSKKFLKIMFSYNNKELIINETVPNRFSPKSPDKAHLNLHINSLELGDSAVYFCASSLDRGGAVPYGYTFGSGTRLTVV.

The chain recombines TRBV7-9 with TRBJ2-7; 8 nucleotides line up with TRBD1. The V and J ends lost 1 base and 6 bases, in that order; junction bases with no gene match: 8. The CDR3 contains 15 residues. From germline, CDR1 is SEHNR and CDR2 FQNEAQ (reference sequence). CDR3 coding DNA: TGTGCCAGCAGCTTAGTGGAACCAGGGGGCGTCGAGCAGTACTTC. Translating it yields CASSLVEPGGVEQYF.

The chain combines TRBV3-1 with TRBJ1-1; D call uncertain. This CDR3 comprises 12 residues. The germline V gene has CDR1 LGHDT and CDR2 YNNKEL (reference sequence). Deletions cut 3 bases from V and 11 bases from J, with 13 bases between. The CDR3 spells CASSQPGLMAFF. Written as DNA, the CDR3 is TGTGCCAGCAGCCAGCCGGGCTTAATGGCTTTCTTT.

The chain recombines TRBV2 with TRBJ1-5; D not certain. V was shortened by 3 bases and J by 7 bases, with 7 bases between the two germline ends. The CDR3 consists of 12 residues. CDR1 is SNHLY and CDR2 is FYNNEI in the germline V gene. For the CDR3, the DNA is TGTGCCAGCAGTGAGGTCGGGCAGCCCCAGCATTTT. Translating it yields CASSEVGQPQHF.

The CDR3 reads CASIDSAGGTDTQYF. CDR3 nucleotides: TGTGCCAGCATAGACTCGGCGGGGGGAACAGATACGCAGTATTTT. V usage is TRBV6-2 or TRBV6-3 and J usage is TRBJ2-3; 8 nucleotides line up with TRBD2. Germline assignment: CDR1 MNHEY and CDR2 SVGEGT. With 7 bases clipped from V and 3 bases from J, the junction kept 9 bases outside the gene matches. CDR3 length: 15 amino acids.

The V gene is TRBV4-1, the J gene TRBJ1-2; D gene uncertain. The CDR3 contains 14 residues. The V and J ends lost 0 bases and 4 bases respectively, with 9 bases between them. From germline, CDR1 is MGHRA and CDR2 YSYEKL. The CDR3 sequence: CASSQDRLIYGYTF. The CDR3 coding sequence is TGCGCCAGCAGCCAAGATCGGCTAATCTATGGCTACACCTTC.

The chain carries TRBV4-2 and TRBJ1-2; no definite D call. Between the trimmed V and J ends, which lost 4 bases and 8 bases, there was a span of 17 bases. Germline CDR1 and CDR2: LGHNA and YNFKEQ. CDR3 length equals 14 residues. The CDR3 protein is CASSPSTLLRGYTF. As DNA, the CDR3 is TGTGCCAGCAGCCCCTCGACCCTACTGCGGGGCTACACCTTC.

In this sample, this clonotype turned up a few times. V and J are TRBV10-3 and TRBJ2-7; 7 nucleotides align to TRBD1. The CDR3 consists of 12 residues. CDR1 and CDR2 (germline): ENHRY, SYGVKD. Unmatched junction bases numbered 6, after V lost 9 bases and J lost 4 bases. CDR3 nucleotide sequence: TGTGCCATTTGGGACAGAGAATACGAGCAGTACTTC. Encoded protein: CAIWDREYEQYF.

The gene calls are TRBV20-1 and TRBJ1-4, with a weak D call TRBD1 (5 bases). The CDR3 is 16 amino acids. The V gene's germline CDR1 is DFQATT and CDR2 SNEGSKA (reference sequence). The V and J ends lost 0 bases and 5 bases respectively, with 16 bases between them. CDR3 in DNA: TGCAGTGCTAGAGATTGGGCAGTTGGGGGGAATGAAAAACTGTTTTTT. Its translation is CSARDWAVGGNEKLFF.

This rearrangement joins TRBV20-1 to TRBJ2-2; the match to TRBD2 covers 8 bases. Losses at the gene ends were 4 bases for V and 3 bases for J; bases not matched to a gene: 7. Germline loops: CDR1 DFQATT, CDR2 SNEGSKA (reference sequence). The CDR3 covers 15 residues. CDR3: CSATPGGSDTGELFF. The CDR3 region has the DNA TGCAGTGCTACCCCGGGGGGGTCGGACACCGGGGAGCTGTTTTTT.